The clone carrying this TCR beta chain was observed at least ten times. RNA transcripts served as template for amplifying TCR beta CDR3 sequences. Investigators did first-round RT-PCR with HTBI primers, then second-round multiplex PCR. TCRdb analysed the multiplex PCR reads with MiXCR anew, one entry per CDR3 protein. Counted here are roughly 610,000 distinct CDR3 sequences, 20% to 25% occurring once; the ten biggest clones make up approximately 6.5%. Newly diagnosed, the hyperthyroidism patients had under 2 months' duration and were aged 18 to 65. The entry originates in a study of Graves' ophthalmopathy and Graves' hyperthyroidism. This CDR3 has 15 amino acids. CDR1 is ENHRY, CDR2 SYGVKD, per germline. V dropped 4 bases and J dropped 4; count of bases not matched to a gene: 7.

Sequenced input: peripheral blood. The rearrangement joins TRBV10-3 to TRBJ1-1, with 9 bases matching TRBD1. The receptor was derived from a woman aged 18-35 years with stable Graves' hyperthyroidism. Some clones in this sample may be carry-over from other donors' samples. The CDR3, as DNA: TGTGCCATCAGTGGTTCGGACAGGGGCGGCACTGAAGCTTTCTTT. This sequence encodes CAISGSDRGGTEAFF.